This T cell receptor beta chain derives from a study of CXCR3-negative and CXCR3-positive naive CD8 T cells. Study-wide results and limits: Comparison of naive cells showed more hydrophobic TRB CDR3s in CXCR3-positive than in CXCR3-negative naive cells. Diversity was high in both naive subsets and much lower in memory cells.

According to its frequency, this clonotype is medium-sized. Its target is unknown. Germline V CDR1 and CDR2: SGHVS, FQNEAQ. CDR3 length equals 14 residues. UMI-labeled 5' RACE TRB cDNA libraries were prepared from the cells. After re-calling the 5' RACE reads, TCRdb lists one entry per CDR3 protein, DNA absent. Seen in this sample are about 3,400 distinct CDR3 sequences; the ten most common clones hold approximately 2%. The receptor's source is a human donor in good health. Some clones in this sample may be carry-over from other donors' samples. Input material: naive CXCR3- CD8+ T cells from blood. Regarding subset: CD45RO-CCR7+CD27+CD95- naive CD8+ T cells lacking CXCR3 (TNR3-). V gene TRBV7-8 combines with J gene TRBJ1-2. The CDR3 loop is CASSLYGGPYGYTF.